Listed below are T cell receptor beta chains from one sample, sequenced in a study of blood T cell repertoires in COVID-19. TCRdb's table, derived via immunoSEQ multiplex PCR, lists solely in-frame clones and lacks some. In the table there are 85,000 or so clones, 90% to 95% of which are singletons. The sample comprised peripheral blood. The source is a human donor with active COVID-19. The donor label of this sample is uncertain. Both conserved end residues are part of each CDR3. Each record gives: D gene, V gene, CDR3 length, clone size, J gene, CDR3 DNA, CDR3 protein. The D gene is left open where the match is weak. Size values are once, few and many counts, or a class for expanded clones, and some rows have none.

D: .; V: TRBV5-6; length: 13; size: .; J: TRBJ2-5; DNA: TGTGCCAGCAGCTTGCCCAGTACAGAGACCCAGTACTTC; CDR3: CASSLPSTETQYF
D: .; V: TRBV19; length: 13; size: .; J: TRBJ2-6; DNA: TGTGCCAGTGGGCTTTCAGGGGCCAACGTCCTGACTTTC; CDR3: CASGLSGANVLTF
D: TRBD2; V: TRBV5-1; length: 17; size: .; J: TRBJ2-7; DNA: TGCGCCAGCAGCTTGGTTCAGCTAGCGGGAGCCCCCTACGAGCAGTACTTC; CDR3: CASSLVQLAGAPYEQYF
D: .; V: TRBV7-6; length: 13; size: .; J: TRBJ1-2; DNA: TGTGCCAGCAGCTTAGCCGGGGACTATGGCTACACCTTC; CDR3: CASSLAGDYGYTF
D: .; V: TRBV6-2/TRBV6-3; length: 14; size: .; J: TRBJ2-3; DNA: TGTGCCAGCAGCTCCCTAGCGAGTACAGATACGCAGTATTTT; CDR3: CASSSLASTDTQYF
D: TRBD2; V: TRBV28; length: 15; size: .; J: TRBJ2-5; DNA: TGTGCCAGCATTCTTAGCGGGAGGGCCGGCGAGACCCAGTACTTC; CDR3: CASILSGRAGETQYF
D: .; V: TRBV14; length: 12; size: once; J: TRBJ2-3; DNA: TGTGCCAGCAGCCAAGTGAGCCAAACGCAGTATTTT; CDR3: CASSQVSQTQYF
D: .; V: TRBV7-2; length: 15; size: .; J: TRBJ1-2; DNA: TGTGCCAGCAGCCCAACCCAGGGGAGTCTTTATGGCTACACCTTC; CDR3: CASSPTQGSLYGYTF
D: TRBD2; V: TRBV10-2; length: 16; size: .; J: TRBJ2-1; DNA: TGCGCCAGCAATTATGCCGGGACTAGCGGGATCGGGGAGCAGTTCTTC; CDR3: CASNYAGTSGIGEQFF
D: .; V: TRBV27; length: 15; size: once; J: TRBJ2-2; DNA: TGTGCCACCCAGACGGGACAAAGGGGTTCAGGGGAGCTGTTTTTT; CDR3: CATQTGQRGSGELFF
D: TRBD1; V: TRBV2; length: 12; size: .; J: TRBJ1-2; DNA: TGTGCCAGCAAGGGACAGGGCTATGGCTACACCTTC; CDR3: CASKGQGYGYTF
D: TRBD1; V: TRBV6-5; length: 14; size: .; J: TRBJ2-3; DNA: TGTGCCACCCGTAGAGGGGGCAGCACAGATACGCAGTATTTT; CDR3: CATRRGGSTDTQYF
D: .; V: TRBV4-3; length: 17; size: .; J: TRBJ2-7; DNA: TGCGCCAGCAGCCAAGAGGTGACCGGGAGAATAATCTACGAGCAGTACTTC; CDR3: CASSQEVTGRIIYEQYF
D: .; V: TRBV27; length: 14; size: .; J: TRBJ2-7; DNA: TGTGCCAGCAGTTTGCGGCCAGACTCCTACGAGCAGTACTTC; CDR3: CASSLRPDSYEQYF
D: .; V: TRBV18; length: 15; size: .; J: TRBJ1-2; DNA: TGTGCCAGCTCACCATTAATATCGCGGAACTATGGCTACACCTTC; CDR3: CASSPLISRNYGYTF
D: TRBD1; V: TRBV2; length: 13; size: once; J: TRBJ2-2; DNA: TGTGCCAGCGACTTTACAGGGGCCGGGGAGCTGTTTTTT; CDR3: CASDFTGAGELFF
D: TRBD2; V: TRBV5-4; length: 16; size: .; J: TRBJ2-2; DNA: TGTGCCAGCAGCTTCGGACTAGCCGGCAACACCGGGGAGCTGTTTTTT; CDR3: CASSFGLAGNTGELFF
D: TRBD2; V: TRBV10-3; length: 17; size: .; J: TRBJ2-7; DNA: TGTGCCATCAGTGCGCAGGCAACTAGCGGGAGCTTGGGCGAGCAGTACTTC; CDR3: CAISAQATSGSLGEQYF
D: TRBD1; V: TRBV5-1; length: 15; size: .; J: TRBJ2-5; DNA: TGCGCCAGCAGCTTGTCGGGACAGGGGCAAAAGACCCAGTACTTC; CDR3: CASSLSGQGQKTQYF
D: TRBD1; V: TRBV3-1/TRBV3-2; length: 15; size: .; J: TRBJ2-5; DNA: TGTGCCAGCAGCCAAGCTCAGGGGGCTGCAGAGACCCAGTACTTC; CDR3: CASSQAQGAAETQYF
D: TRBD1; V: TRBV5-1; length: 13; size: .; J: TRBJ2-1; DNA: TGCGCCAGCAGCTTGGAGGGGGCCAGTGAGCAGTTCTTC; CDR3: CASSLEGASEQFF
D: .; V: TRBV4-2; length: 16; size: .; J: TRBJ2-1; DNA: TGTGCCAGCAGCCAAGATCCGGGGGGCCACTACAATGAGCAGTTCTTC; CDR3: CASSQDPGGHYNEQFF
D: TRBD1; V: TRBV6-2/TRBV6-3; length: 15; size: few; J: TRBJ1-5; DNA: TGTGCCAGCAGTGCCTCGGACAGGGTACTTCAGCCCCAGCATTTT; CDR3: CASSASDRVLQPQHF
D: TRBD1; V: TRBV19; length: 16; size: .; J: TRBJ1-1; DNA: TGTGCCAGTAGTAACACAGGGGGCAACGTGAACACTGAAGCTTTCTTT; CDR3: CASSNTGGNVNTEAFF
D: TRBD2; V: TRBV4-3; length: 15; size: .; J: TRBJ2-5; DNA: TGCGCCAGCAGCCAAGATGGGCGGGGGCAAGAGACCCAGTACTTC; CDR3: CASSQDGRGQETQYF
D: TRBD2; V: TRBV5-1; length: 15; size: .; J: TRBJ2-2; DNA: TGCGCCAGCTCCACGGAGACTAGCGGTACCGGGGAGCTGTTTTTT; CDR3: CASSTETSGTGELFF
D: TRBD2; V: TRBV5-4; length: 16; size: .; J: TRBJ2-5; DNA: TGTGCCAGCAGCCCAGCGGGGGGCCAGTACCAAGAGACCCAGTACTTC; CDR3: CASSPAGGQYQETQYF
D: TRBD1; V: TRBV5-1; length: 15; size: .; J: TRBJ2-5; DNA: TGCGCCAGCAGCTTGGGTTCAGGGGGCAGGGAGACCCAGTACTTC; CDR3: CASSLGSGGRETQYF
D: TRBD1; V: TRBV5-1; length: 15; size: .; J: TRBJ2-1; DNA: TGCGCCAGCAAGCCGAGGACAGGGGCCTACAATGAGCAGTTCTTC; CDR3: CASKPRTGAYNEQFF
D: .; V: TRBV19; length: 12; size: .; J: TRBJ1-2; DNA: TGTGCCAGTAGCCCACCGGGCTATGGCTACACCTTC; CDR3: CASSPPGYGYTF
D: .; V: TRBV14; length: 18; size: .; J: TRBJ2-2; DNA: TGTGCCAGCAGCCGAAAAAAACAGGGTCCCGTCGAGGCCGGGGAGCTGTTTTTT; CDR3: CASSRKKQGPVEAGELFF
D: .; V: TRBV28; length: 14; size: .; J: TRBJ1-1; DNA: TGTGCCAGCAGTCCGACTAACGGATACGCTGAAGCTTTCTTT; CDR3: CASSPTNGYAEAFF
D: TRBD1; V: TRBV6-1; length: 15; size: .; J: TRBJ1-2; DNA: TGTGCCAGCAGTACTATGGACAGGGCGGACTATGGCTACACCTTC; CDR3: CASSTMDRADYGYTF
D: .; V: TRBV6-5; length: 14; size: .; J: TRBJ1-5; DNA: TGTGCCAGCAACGCCAACTCCCGGGTGGGGCCCCAGCATTTT; CDR3: CASNANSRVGPQHF
D: TRBD1; V: TRBV5-8; length: 19; size: .; J: TRBJ2-3; DNA: TGTGCCAGCAGCTTTACAGGGGGCGCAATACTCGGGGGCACAGATACGCAGTATTTT; CDR3: CASSFTGGAILGGTDTQYF
D: .; V: TRBV12-3/TRBV12-4; length: 12; size: once; J: TRBJ1-1; DNA: TGTGCCAGCAGGCTCCTAAGTACTGAAGCTTTCTTT; CDR3: CASRLLSTEAFF
D: .; V: TRBV18; length: 15; size: .; J: TRBJ1-1; DNA: TGTGCCAGCTCACCACGCGGTGCAATGAACACTGAAGCTTTCTTT; CDR3: CASSPRGAMNTEAFF
D: TRBD2; V: TRBV11-3; length: 16; size: .; J: TRBJ2-5; DNA: TGTGCCAGCAGCATCCGCGGGACTAGCGGACAAGAGACCCAGTACTTC; CDR3: CASSIRGTSGQETQYF
D: .; V: TRBV7-2; length: 15; size: .; J: TRBJ1-6; DNA: TGTGCCAGCAGCTTAGTTGAGGGTGTGGGATCACCCCTCCACTTT; CDR3: CASSLVEGVGSPLHF
D: TRBD1; V: TRBV6-1; length: 14; size: .; J: TRBJ1-6; DNA: TGTGCCAGCAGTGAAGGGACAGGGAATTCACCCCTCCACTTT; CDR3: CASSEGTGNSPLHF
D: TRBD2; V: TRBV13; length: 17; size: .; J: TRBJ2-3; DNA: TGTGCCAGCAGCTCTAGGAGAGCGGGAGGTAGGGCAGATACGCAGTATTTT; CDR3: CASSSRRAGGRADTQYF
D: .; V: TRBV5-6; length: 14; size: .; J: TRBJ1-4; DNA: TGTGCCAGTACGACAGCAACAACTAATGAAAAACTGTTTTTT; CDR3: CASTTATTNEKLFF
D: .; V: TRBV25-1; length: 14; size: .; J: TRBJ1-1; DNA: TGTGCCAGCAGTGAAGAGGGTTCGGTTACTGAAGCTTTCTTT; CDR3: CASSEEGSVTEAFF
D: TRBD1; V: TRBV7-2; length: 17; size: .; J: TRBJ1-1; DNA: TGTGCCAGCAGCTCAACTCAAACAGGGGCTTTGAACACTGAAGCTTTCTTT; CDR3: CASSSTQTGALNTEAFF